This T cell receptor beta chain was identified in a study of circulating CD8 cells and anti-PD-1 response in melanoma. Across the study: Anti-PD-1 was first-line therapy for about 50% of the 13 patients. Study outcomes and limitations: Patients included both untreated and previously treated individuals.

This clonotype is categorized as large. Its antigen is unidentified. Four subsets defined by PD-1 and/or TIGIT were sorted from live CD3+CD8+TCRalphabeta+ cells. TCR libraries were prepared from roughly 14 ng of total RNA with the QIAseq Immune Repertoire TCR panel. TCRdb ran MiXCR on the reads and lists one entry per CDR3 protein. The sample includes some 960 distinct CDR3 sequences, over 6.5% of them seen just once. The CDR3 has 12 residues. Deletions cut 6 bases from V and 7 bases from J, with 10 bases between. Germline CDR1 MDHEN, CDR2 SYDVKM. The material was CD8+ T cells from PBMCs, obtained at baseline or after one month of anti-PD-1 therapy (not recorded which). The chain combines TRBV28 with TRBJ2-1; unclear D gene. This TCR derives from a human donor with melanoma. CDR3 sequence: CASSPNLNEQFF. The CDR3 nucleotides read TGTGCCAGCAGCCCCAATTTGAATGAGCAGTTCTTC. The variable domain in full, completed from reference TRBV28 and TRBJ2-1, reads DVKVTQSSRYLVKRTGEKVFLECVQDMDHENMFWYRQDPGLGLRLIYFSYDVKMKEKGDIPEGYSVSREKKERFSLILESASTNQTSMYLCASSPNLNEQFFGPGTRLTVL.